The subject of this entry is one TCR beta chain. Its antigen is as yet unknown. For each donor, at least one pre-ART and at least two post-ART PBMC samples were available. These data originate in a study of long-term antiretroviral therapy in people with HIV. Study conclusions and caveats: The study found that diversity rose after ART but stayed below transplant donor controls. Before ART, certain clones expanded, and these dominated the repertoire at all time points.

Survey level was the resolution at which the v3.0 immunoSEQ assay ran. Each sample had sequencing targeting about 35,000-50,000 T-cell genomes. The assay was immunoSEQ multiplex PCR, and TCRdb's table has in-frame clones only and misses some. Of over 30,000 clones listed, roughly nine tenths are singletons. The V end lost 1 base, the J end lost 4 bases, and 10 bases lay between the germline ends. This CDR3 spans 14 amino acids. Germline V gene lookup returns CDR1 SEHNR and CDR2 FQNEAQ (reference sequence). This sequence was found in a woman in her forties or fifties with HIV. The J gene is TRBJ1-2, the V gene TRBV7-9, with TRBD1 as a possible D gene (6 bases). The specimen comprised unsorted PBMCs, sampled 1.2 years after starting antiretroviral therapy. The CDR3 protein is CASSLGTDFYGYTF. CDR3 nucleotide sequence: TGTGCCAGCAGCTTAGGGACAGATTTCTATGGCTACACCTTC.